This T cell receptor beta chain comes out of a study of shared clonotypes between healthy human individuals. Study as a whole: The cohort comprised a couple of women and a few men. Their ages spanned 18 to 49 years. Study-level results: Generation probabilities were higher for clonotypes shared across all four sorted-subset donors than for unshared ones.

The table came from immunoSEQ multiplex PCR; TCRdb's copy has only in-frame clones and leaves some out. The profile shows about 1.4 million clones, roughly 96% of them singletons. The V end was cut by 4 bases, the J end by 1 base, with 12 bases between. This CDR3 has 15 residues. Germline CDR1 reads MGHDK; CDR2 reads SYGVNS. Of note for this clone: Its antigen remains unidentified.

The receptor's source is a man aged 25-45 years in good health. Input material: naive CD4+ T cells sorted from blood. Subset: CD45RA+ positively selected. The chain combines TRBV25-1 with TRBJ2-3; unclear D gene. The chain's CDR3 is CASSGIPLGTDTQYF. The CDR3 DNA follows: TGTGCCAGCAGTGGGATTCCATTGGGCACAGATACGCAGTATTTT.